The present T cell receptor beta chain was sequenced within a study of low-dose radiotherapy and immunotherapy resistance in tumors. As for the study in general: Doses of 0.5 Gy per fraction every 2 weeks, totaling 6.5 Gy, went to Cohort 1. Intravenous ipilimumab 1 mg/kg every six weeks was given with nivolumab 240 mg every two weeks. Patients took aspirin 300 mg by mouth once daily. This continued for four cycles, starting on cycle 1 day 1.

The CDR3 contains 15 residues. Germline loops: CDR1 SGHKS, CDR2 YYEKEE (reference sequence). V lost 0 bases, J lost 4 bases, and 11 bases lay in between. Time point of the sample: after trial treatment. The treatment denotes: LDRT plus nivolumab, ipilimumab, low-dose cyclophosphamide and aspirin (RACIN trial). Those who qualified had advanced solid tumors (lacking tumor-infiltrating lymphocytes). This clonotype was found many times. Primers used for first-strand cDNA, a TRAV- and TRBV-specific set, covered both alpha and beta chains. A constant-region primer paired with the V-primer adapter amplified TCRs over about 19 PCR cycles. One entry per CDR3 protein, called by TCRdb with MiXCR from the reads. Among 75,000 to 95,000 distinct CDR3 sequences, 20% to 25% were seen once, and the ten largest hold roughly 12%.

This receptor was obtained from a female donor with ovarian cancer. This sample comprised PBMCs, obtained after low-dose radiotherapy plus immunotherapy. The chain employs TRBV5-5 and TRBJ1-3; D gene ambiguous. The CDR3 nucleotides are TGTGCCAGCAGCTTGGGACCCGGGCGGGGAAACACCATATATTTT. The encoded protein is CASSLGPGRGNTIYF.